These T cell receptor beta chains were read from a single sample in a study of blood T cell repertoires in COVID-19. Method: immunoSEQ multiplex PCR; TCRdb's copy keeps in-frame clones and lacks some. Of about 210,000 clones listed, roughly 90% were seen once; the top ten hold about 5%. The specimen was peripheral blood. Receptors originate from a woman aged 40 to 50 with acute or convalescent COVID-19. The CDR3 runs from the conserved cysteine through the conserved F or W. Fields, in order: CDR3 length, D gene, J gene, clone size, V gene, CDR3 DNA, CDR3 protein. A D gene is named only where the DNA matches it firmly. Rows may omit the clone size; those that give it use once, few, many or a size class.

14	NA	TRBJ1-2	NA	TRBV5-6	TGTGCCAGCAGCTCCTGGGGAGTAAACTATGGCTACACCTTC	CASSSWGVNYGYTF
14	NA	TRBJ1-2	NA	TRBV5-1	TGCGCCAGCAGCGCGACCTCCGGGGTCTATGGCTACACCTTC	CASSATSGVYGYTF
13	NA	TRBJ1-6	NA	TRBV7-6	TGTGCCAGCAGCCCGTCCCGGGATTCACCCCTCCACTTT	CASSPSRDSPLHF
16	NA	TRBJ2-3	NA	TRBV9	TGTGCCAGCAGCCCCCTAGAAGGGGGATCCACAGATACGCAGTATTTT	CASSPLEGGSTDTQYF
16	NA	TRBJ2-1	NA	TRBV7-9	TGTGCCAGCAGCCGTCCGGGACTTCACTCACTCAATGAGCAGTTCTTC	CASSRPGLHSLNEQFF
14	NA	TRBJ1-4	NA	TRBV9	TGTGCCAGCAGCGTAGCTGGGGAGGACGAAAAACTGTTTTTT	CASSVAGEDEKLFF
14	TRBD1	TRBJ1-3	NA	TRBV4-2	TGTGCCAGCAGACCCGGGACAGCACGAAACACCATATATTTT	CASRPGTARNTIYF
17	TRBD1	TRBJ2-6	NA	TRBV2	TGTGCCAGCAGTAGGGGACAGAGGGCCTCTGGGGCCAACGTCCTGACTTTC	CASSRGQRASGANVLTF
21	NA	TRBJ2-2	NA	TRBV5-1	TGCGCCAGCAGCTTGTCGACTAGGGGGGGCGGACAGATTCGGAACACCGGGGAGCTGTTTTTT	CASSLSTRGGGQIRNTGELFF
12	TRBD1	TRBJ1-2	once	TRBV28	TGTGCCAGCACGGGACAGTACTATGGCTACACCTTC	CASTGQYYGYTF
14	NA	TRBJ2-2	NA	TRBV19	TGTGCCAGTAGTACTAGCGAGGTCACCGGGGAGCTGTTTTTT	CASSTSEVTGELFF
18	TRBD2	TRBJ2-1	NA	TRBV7-7	TGTGCCAGCAGCTTATTCCGGACTAGCGGGGGGGCGAACAATGAGCAGTTCTTC	CASSLFRTSGGANNEQFF
14	NA	TRBJ1-1	once	TRBV25-1	TGTGCCAGCAGTGAATCCGGGAAGTTCACTGAAGCTTTCTTT	CASSESGKFTEAFF
13	NA	TRBJ1-1	NA	TRBV2	TGTGCCAGCAGTCCGGACACGAACACTGAAGCTTTCTTT	CASSPDTNTEAFF
14	NA	TRBJ1-1	NA	TRBV18	TGTGCCAGCTCACCACTCTCCGGGGACACTGAAGCTTTCTTT	CASSPLSGDTEAFF
15	TRBD1	TRBJ2-5	NA	TRBV2	TGTGCCAGCAGAGACGGACAGGGAGGTAGAGAGACCCAGTACTTC	CASRDGQGGRETQYF
17	NA	TRBJ1-2	once	TRBV25-1	TGTGCCAGCAGTGAGCTGCCTCGACAACTCCAGGGGTATGGCTACACCTTC	CASSELPRQLQGYGYTF
13	NA	TRBJ1-2	NA	TRBV12-3/TRBV12-4	TGTGCCAGCAGTTGGGGACAACCCTATGGCTACACCTTC	CASSWGQPYGYTF
13	NA	TRBJ1-2	NA	TRBV3-1/TRBV3-2	TGTGCCAGCAGTGATACAGGGATGGGCGGCTACACCTTC	CASSDTGMGGYTF
16	NA	TRBJ1-6	once	TRBV11-2	TGTGCCAGCAGCTTAGTAGGAGGTATGCTGAATTCACCCCTCCACTTT	CASSLVGGMLNSPLHF
16	TRBD2	TRBJ2-3	NA	TRBV18	TGTGCCAGCTCACCACCGACTAGCGGGGGTAGCAGAGCGCAGTATTTT	CASSPPTSGGSRAQYF
16	TRBD1	TRBJ2-3	NA	TRBV6-6	TGTGCCAGCAGTCTTACTCGACAGGGGCGTGAAGATACGCAGTATTTT	CASSLTRQGREDTQYF
15	TRBD1	TRBJ1-2	NA	TRBV29-1	TGCAGCGTTGAGGCAAGGGTCAGGGGGCTTGGTGGCTACACCTTC	CSVEARVRGLGGYTF
19	NA	TRBJ2-3	NA	TRBV18	TGTGCCAGCTCACTGGGCAGGGCACACGGTCAGGGTCGCACAGATACGCAGTATTTT	CASSLGRAHGQGRTDTQYF
15	NA	TRBJ1-1	NA	TRBV21-1	TGTGCCAGCAGCAATTTGGGACAGGGTAACACTGAAGCTTTCTTT	CASSNLGQGNTEAFF
15	NA	TRBJ2-3	NA	TRBV5-1	TGCGCCAGCAGCTCAAGGGTAGGGGGCACAGATACGCAGTATTTT	CASSSRVGGTDTQYF
16	TRBD1	TRBJ2-2	NA	TRBV6-5	TGTGCCAGCAGCTACTTAACCGGGACAGACACCGGGGAGCTGTTTTTT	CASSYLTGTDTGELFF
16	TRBD2	TRBJ2-5	once	TRBV5-8	TGTGCCAGCAGCTTGGGTAGCGGGGGGGCTCGAGAGACCCAGTACTTC	CASSLGSGGARETQYF
18	TRBD2	TRBJ2-1	NA	TRBV5-1	TGCGCCAGCAGCCCATTTAAACTAGCGGGGGCCCGATACAATGAGCAGTTCTTC	CASSPFKLAGARYNEQFF
12	NA	TRBJ1-5	NA	TRBV2	TGTGCCAGCTCTCAGGGCCTAACGCCCCAGCATTTT	CASSQGLTPQHF
14	TRBD1	TRBJ1-1	NA	TRBV6-5	TGTGCCAGCAGCTTGACAGGGGAAGTCACTGAAGCTTTCTTT	CASSLTGEVTEAFF
14	TRBD1	TRBJ1-1	NA	TRBV19	TGTGCCAGTAGTACCGACCGGGACAGGGGTGAAGCTTTCTTT	CASSTDRDRGEAFF
15	TRBD2	TRBJ2-3	NA	TRBV3-1/TRBV3-2	TGTGCCAGCAGCCCGCCGGCTAGCGGGGGAGATACGCAGTATTTT	CASSPPASGGDTQYF
17	NA	TRBJ1-1	NA	TRBV19	TGTGCCAGTAGTCACGGGGGGGCAGGGGCCTCGAACACTGAAGCTTTCTTT	CASSHGGAGASNTEAFF
13	NA	TRBJ1-2	NA	TRBV6-5	TGTGCCAGCAGACCAGGGAACGGGGGTGGCTACACCTTC	CASRPGNGGGYTF
15	NA	TRBJ2-6	NA	TRBV19	TGTGCCAGTAGTTCAGTTCAATCTGGGGCCAACGTCCTGACTTTC	CASSSVQSGANVLTF
14	TRBD2	TRBJ2-3	NA	TRBV19	TGTGCCAGTAGGCCTAGCGGGGGCACAGATACGCAGTATTTT	CASRPSGGTDTQYF
15	TRBD1	TRBJ2-4	NA	TRBV5-1	TGCGCCAGCAGCTTGGTCCAGGGGGCCCTAAACATTCAGTACTTC	CASSLVQGALNIQYF
15	TRBD1	TRBJ2-5	NA	TRBV5-1	TGCGCCAGCAGCTTGGGGGGACAGGGAATAAGGACCCAGTACTTC	CASSLGGQGIRTQYF
14	TRBD2	TRBJ2-3	NA	TRBV3-1/TRBV3-2	TGTGCCAGCAGCCGGACTAGCGGGGACATTTCGCAGTATTTT	CASSRTSGDISQYF
16	TRBD1	TRBJ1-3	NA	TRBV4-1	TGCGCCAGCAGCTTAGGACAGGTGCTGACTGGAAACACCATATATTTT	CASSLGQVLTGNTIYF